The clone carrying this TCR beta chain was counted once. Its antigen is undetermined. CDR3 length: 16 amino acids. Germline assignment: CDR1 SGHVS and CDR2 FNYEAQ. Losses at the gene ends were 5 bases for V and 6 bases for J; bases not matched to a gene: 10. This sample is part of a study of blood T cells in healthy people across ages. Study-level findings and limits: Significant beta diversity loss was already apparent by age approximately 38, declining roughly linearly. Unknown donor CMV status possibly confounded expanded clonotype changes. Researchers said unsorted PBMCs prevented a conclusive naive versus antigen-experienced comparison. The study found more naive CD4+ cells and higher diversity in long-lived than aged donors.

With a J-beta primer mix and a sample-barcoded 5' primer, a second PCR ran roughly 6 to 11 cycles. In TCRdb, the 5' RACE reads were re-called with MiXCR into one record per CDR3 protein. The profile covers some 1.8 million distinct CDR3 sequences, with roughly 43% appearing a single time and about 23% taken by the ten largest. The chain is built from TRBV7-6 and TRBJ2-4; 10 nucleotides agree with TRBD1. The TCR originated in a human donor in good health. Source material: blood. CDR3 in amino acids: CASSPGQGSGINIQYF. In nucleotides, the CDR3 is TGTGCCAGCAGCCCGGGACAGGGGTCGGGTATAAACATTCAGTACTTC.